These T cell receptor beta chains were read from a single sample in a study of blood T cell repertoires in COVID-19. TCRdb keeps only in-frame clones here, not all; method: immunoSEQ multiplex PCR. The table records about 470,000 clones, 75% to 90% of them present only once. Input material: PBMCs or T cells enriched from blood (not recorded which). Receptors originate from a woman aged 18-35 years who had recovered from COVID-19. CDR3s include the opening cysteine and the closing phenylalanine or tryptophan. The D gene is left open where the match is weak. A clone size is listed for some rows: how often the clone was seen (once, few, many), or a class if it is expanded.

v_call,j_call,clone_size,d_call,cdr3_aa,cdr3_nt
TRBV30,TRBJ1-6,.,.,CAYTAQSSYNSPLHF,TGTGCCTACACAGCCCAGAGCTCCTATAATTCACCCCTCCACTTT
TRBV10-1,TRBJ1-6,.,.,CASSAGAGSPLHF,TGCGCCAGCAGTGCAGGGGCCGGATCACCCCTCCACTTT
TRBV10-3,TRBJ2-3,once,TRBD2,CATAGGQTSTDTQYF,TGTGCCACCGCGGGGGGTCAAACTAGCACAGATACGCAGTATTTT
TRBV28,TRBJ2-3,.,.,CASSPIGADSTDTQYF,TGTGCCAGCAGTCCCATTGGGGCGGACAGCACAGATACGCAGTATTTT
TRBV6-5,TRBJ1-3,few,TRBD1,CASSWDRTGNTIYF,TGTGCCAGCAGTTGGGACAGGACTGGAAACACCATATATTTT
TRBV28,TRBJ1-2,once,.,CASSLLPGVVDYGYTF,TGTGCCAGCAGTCTACTGCCAGGGGTTGTTGACTATGGCTACACCTTC
TRBV30,TRBJ2-1,once,.,CAWSSGFGNEQFF,TGTGCCTGGAGTTCGGGATTTGGGAATGAGCAGTTCTTC
TRBV7-9,TRBJ2-5,.,TRBD2,CASSLAQGGRETQYF,TGTGCCAGCAGCTTAGCCCAGGGAGGGCGCGAGACCCAGTACTTC
TRBV28,TRBJ2-7,.,.,CASSFPSDLTKQYF,TGTGCCAGCAGTTTTCCATCCGATCTCACTAAGCAGTACTTC
TRBV15,TRBJ2-2,.,.,CATSRAGPGELFF,TGTGCCACCAGCAGAGCAGGGCCCGGGGAGCTGTTTTTT
TRBV5-1,TRBJ2-3,.,.,CASSLGQGITDTQYF,TGCGCCAGCAGCTTGGGGCAGGGGATAACAGATACGCAGTATTTT
TRBV30,TRBJ1-2,.,.,CAWSRRERYGYTF,TGTGCCTGGAGCCGCAGGGAAAGGTATGGCTACACCTTC
TRBV10-1,TRBJ1-3,.,TRBD1,CASIFPPQGTGNTIYF,TGCGCCAGCATTTTTCCCCCACAGGGGACTGGAAACACCATATATTTT
TRBV28,TRBJ2-5,.,TRBD1,CALTGGAKETQYF,TGTGCCCTGACAGGGGGCGCAAAGGAGACCCAGTACTTC
TRBV29-1,TRBJ1-5,few,.,CSVVSGLGQPQHF,TGCAGCGTTGTATCAGGTCTGGGTCAGCCCCAGCATTTT
TRBV6-2/TRBV6-3,TRBJ2-3,.,.,CASSYDLAIPTTSTDTQYF,TGTGCCAGCAGTTACGATCTAGCGATCCCAACCACTAGCACAGATACGCAGTATTTT
TRBV20-1,TRBJ1-4,.,.,CSASKGLSEKLFF,TGCAGTGCTAGTAAGGGGCTCTCCGAAAAACTGTTTTTT
TRBV25-1,TRBJ2-1,.,.,CATWQRRGQRREQFF,TGTGCCACCTGGCAAAGGAGAGGACAGCGGCGGGAGCAGTTCTTC
TRBV12-3/TRBV12-4,TRBJ2-7,.,TRBD2,CASSPRGVYEQYF,TGTGCCAGCAGTCCCCGGGGGGTCTACGAGCAGTACTTC
TRBV29-1,TRBJ2-5,.,.,CSVALLQRGETQYF,TGCAGCGTTGCCCTGCTTCAAAGGGGAGAGACCCAGTACTTC
TRBV29-1,TRBJ1-1,.,TRBD1,CSVDGTVNTEAFF,TGCAGCGTTGACGGGACAGTGAACACTGAAGCTTTCTTT
TRBV5-1,TRBJ1-5,.,.,CASSLGAGAGQPQHF,TGCGCCAGCAGCTTGGGGGCGGGGGCAGGTCAGCCCCAGCATTTT
TRBV29-1,TRBJ1-4,few,.,CSAQSTNEKLFF,TGCAGCGCCCAAAGCACTAATGAAAAACTGTTTTTT
TRBV21-1,TRBJ1-5,.,.,CASSKETGKNQPQHF,TGTGCCAGCAGCAAAGAGACAGGGAAAAATCAGCCCCAGCATTTT
TRBV5-1,TRBJ2-5,.,TRBD1,CASSQAGTGGETQYF,TGCGCCAGCAGTCAGGCCGGGACAGGGGGAGAGACCCAGTACTTC
TRBV12-5,TRBJ1-5,.,.,CASGLEPGIQVMKSSNQPQHF,TGTGCTAGTGGTCTAGAGCCTGGCATACAGGTTATGAAAAGTAGCAATCAGCCCCAGCATTTT
TRBV5-1,TRBJ1-2,.,.,CASSLEGDHIDYGYTF,TGCGCCAGCAGCTTGGAAGGAGATCACATAGACTATGGCTACACCTTC
TRBV9,TRBJ2-7,.,TRBD2,CASSPGLAGGIYEQYF,TGTGCCAGCAGCCCGGGACTAGCGGGGGGCATTTACGAGCAGTACTTC
TRBV14,TRBJ2-3,few,.,CASSRLFQVQGTDTQYF,TGTGCCAGCAGCCGACTCTTCCAGGTACAGGGCACAGATACGCAGTATTTT
TRBV12-3/TRBV12-4,TRBJ2-7,.,.,CASSLVIHEQYF,TGTGCCAGCAGTTTAGTTATCCACGAGCAGTACTTC
TRBV6-5,TRBJ2-7,.,.,CATKGQLSSYEQYF,TGTGCCACCAAAGGACAGCTGAGCTCCTACGAGCAGTACTTC
TRBV6-2/TRBV6-3,TRBJ2-7,.,TRBD1,CASSRPRTGGTYEQYF,TGTGCCAGCAGTCGACCGAGGACAGGGGGCACCTACGAGCAGTACTTC
TRBV15,TRBJ2-7,.,.,CATSRGRDSHQYF,TGTGCCACCAGCAGAGGGAGGGACTCACACCAGTACTTC
TRBV5-1,TRBJ2-7,.,TRBD1,CASSRTGASYEQYF,TGCGCCAGCAGCCGGACAGGGGCGTCCTACGAGCAGTACTTC
TRBV4-1,TRBJ2-2,.,.,CASSQGYMYTGELFF,TGCGCCAGCAGCCAAGGGTACATGTACACCGGGGAGCTGTTTTTT
TRBV3-1/TRBV3-2,TRBJ1-1,.,.,CASSTRGRGNTEAFF,TGTGCCAGCAGCACGCGTGGTCGGGGAAACACTGAAGCTTTCTTT
TRBV28,TRBJ1-3,.,.,CASSRGHLGNTIYF,TGTGCCAGCAGTCGAGGACACTTAGGAAACACCATATATTTT
TRBV7-2,TRBJ2-5,.,.,CASSFTGTTVETQYF,TGTGCCAGCAGCTTCACAGGGACAACTGTTGAGACCCAGTACTTC
TRBV19,TRBJ1-5,.,TRBD1,CASSVGQGFDQPQHF,TGTGCCAGTAGTGTGGGACAGGGATTCGATCAGCCCCAGCATTTT
TRBV27,TRBJ1-2,once,TRBD1,CASSPLTGERIYGYTF,TGTGCCAGCAGTCCACTGACAGGGGAAAGGATCTATGGCTACACCTTC
TRBV28,TRBJ1-1,.,.,CASSSPAHGPGWSTEAFF,TGTGCCAGCAGTTCGCCAGCCCATGGCCCCGGGTGGAGCACTGAAGCTTTCTTT
TRBV6-5,TRBJ1-6,.,.,CASRGQQSSPLHF,TGTGCCAGCCGCGGGCAACAAAGTTCACCCCTCCACTTT
TRBV5-1,TRBJ1-5,.,TRBD1,CASSTGGGNQPQHF,TGCGCCAGCAGCACAGGGGGAGGCAATCAGCCCCAGCATTTT